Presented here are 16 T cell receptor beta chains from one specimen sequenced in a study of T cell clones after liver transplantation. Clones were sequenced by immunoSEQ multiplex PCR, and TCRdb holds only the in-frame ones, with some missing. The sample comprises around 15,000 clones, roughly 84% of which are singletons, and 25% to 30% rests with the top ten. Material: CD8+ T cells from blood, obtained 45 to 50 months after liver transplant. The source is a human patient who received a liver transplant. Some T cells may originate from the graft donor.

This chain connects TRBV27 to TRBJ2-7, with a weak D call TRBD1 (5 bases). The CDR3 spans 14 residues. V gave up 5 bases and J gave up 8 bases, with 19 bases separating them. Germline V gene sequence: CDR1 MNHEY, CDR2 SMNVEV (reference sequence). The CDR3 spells CASSLQRWGSKQYF. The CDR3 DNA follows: TGTGCCAGCAGTCTCCAAAGATGGGGCTCCAAGCAGTACTTC.

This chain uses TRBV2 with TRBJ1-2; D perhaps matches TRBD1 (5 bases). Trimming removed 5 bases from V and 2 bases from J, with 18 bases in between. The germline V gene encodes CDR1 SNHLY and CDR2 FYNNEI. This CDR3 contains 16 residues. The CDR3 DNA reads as TGTGCCAGCAGTTTCGTCACCGGGACGGGGAACTATGGCTACACCTTC. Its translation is CASSFVTGTGNYGYTF. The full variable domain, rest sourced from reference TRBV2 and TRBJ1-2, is EPEVTQTPSHQVTQMGQEVILRCVPISNHLYFYWYRQILGQKVEFLVSFYNNEISEKSEIFDDQFSVERPDGSNFTLKIRSTKLEDSAMYFCASSFVTGTGNYGYTFGSGTRLTVV.

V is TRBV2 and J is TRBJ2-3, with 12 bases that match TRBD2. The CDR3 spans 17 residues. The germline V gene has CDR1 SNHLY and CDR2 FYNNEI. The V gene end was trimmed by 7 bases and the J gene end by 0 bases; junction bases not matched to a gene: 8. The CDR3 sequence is CASIRLAGGPSTDTQYF. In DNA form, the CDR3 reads TGTGCCAGCATTCGGCTAGCGGGAGGGCCGAGCACAGATACGCAGTATTTT.

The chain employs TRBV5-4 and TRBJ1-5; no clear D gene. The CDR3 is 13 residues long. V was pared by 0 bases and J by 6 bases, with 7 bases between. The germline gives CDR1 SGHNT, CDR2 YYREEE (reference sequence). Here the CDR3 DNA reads TGTGCCAGCAGCTTGGGCCCAAGTCAGCCCCAGCATTTT. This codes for CASSLGPSQPQHF.

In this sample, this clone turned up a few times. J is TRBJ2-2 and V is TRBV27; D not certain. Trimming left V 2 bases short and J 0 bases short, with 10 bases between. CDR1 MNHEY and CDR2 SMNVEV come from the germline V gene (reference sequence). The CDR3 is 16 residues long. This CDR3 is CASSLEWIANTGELFF. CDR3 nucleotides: TGTGCCAGCAGTTTAGAATGGATAGCGAACACCGGGGAGCTGTTTTTT.

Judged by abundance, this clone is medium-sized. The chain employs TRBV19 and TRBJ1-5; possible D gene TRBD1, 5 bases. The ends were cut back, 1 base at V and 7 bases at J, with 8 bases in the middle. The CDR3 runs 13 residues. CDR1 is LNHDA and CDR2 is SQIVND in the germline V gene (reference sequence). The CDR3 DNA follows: TGTGCCAGTAGTATAGGGGGGAAACAGCCCCAGCATTTT. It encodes CASSIGGKQPQHF.

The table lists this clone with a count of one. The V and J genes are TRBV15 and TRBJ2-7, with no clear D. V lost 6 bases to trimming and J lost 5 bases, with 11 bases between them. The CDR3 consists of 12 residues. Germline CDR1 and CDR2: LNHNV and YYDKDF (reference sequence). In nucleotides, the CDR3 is TGTGCCACCAGTGTGGGTAGAGACGAGCAGTACTTC. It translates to CATSVGRDEQYF.

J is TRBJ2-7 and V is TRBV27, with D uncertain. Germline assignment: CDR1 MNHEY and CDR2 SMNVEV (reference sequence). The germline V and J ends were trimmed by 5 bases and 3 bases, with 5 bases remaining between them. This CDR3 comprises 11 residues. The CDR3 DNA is TGTGCCAGCAGTCACAACTACGAGCAGTACTTC. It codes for CASSHNYEQYF.

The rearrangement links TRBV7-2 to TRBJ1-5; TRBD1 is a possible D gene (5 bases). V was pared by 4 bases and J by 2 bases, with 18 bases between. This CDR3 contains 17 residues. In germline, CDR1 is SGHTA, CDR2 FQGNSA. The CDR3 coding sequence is TGTGCCAGCAGCTCACCGGGGGGGGAGGAGGGCAATCAGCCCCAGCATTTT. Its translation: CASSSPGGEEGNQPQHF.

CDR3 sequence: CATSTGETYEQYF. The CDR3 DNA is TGTGCCACCAGTACAGGTGAGACCTACGAGCAGTACTTC. The V call is TRBV15, the J call TRBJ2-7, with D possibly being TRBD1 (5 bases). The CDR3 is 13 residues long. With 6 bases removed from V and 2 bases from J, the gap between germline ends came to 11 bases. CDR1 and CDR2 (germline): LNHNV, YYDKDF (reference sequence). The variable domain in full, completed from reference TRBV15 and TRBJ2-7, reads DAMVIQNPRYQVTQFGKPVTLSCSQTLNHNVMYWYQQKSSQAPKLLFHYYDKDFNNEADTPDNFQSRRPNTSFCFLDIRSPGLGDTAMYLCATSTGETYEQYFGPGTRLTVT.

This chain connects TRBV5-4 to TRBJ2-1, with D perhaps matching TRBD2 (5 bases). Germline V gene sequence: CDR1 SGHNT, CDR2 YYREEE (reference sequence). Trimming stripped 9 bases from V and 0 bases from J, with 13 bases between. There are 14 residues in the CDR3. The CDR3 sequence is CATPAESSYNEQFF. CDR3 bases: TGTGCCACCCCAGCGGAGAGCTCCTACAATGAGCAGTTCTTC.

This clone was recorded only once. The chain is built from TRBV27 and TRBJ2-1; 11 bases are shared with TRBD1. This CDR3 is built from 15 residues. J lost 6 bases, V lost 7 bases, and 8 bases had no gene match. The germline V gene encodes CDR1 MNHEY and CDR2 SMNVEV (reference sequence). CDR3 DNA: TGTGCCAGCACCCTTCGGACAGGGGGCTTCAATGAGCAGTTCTTC. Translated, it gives CASTLRTGGFNEQFF.

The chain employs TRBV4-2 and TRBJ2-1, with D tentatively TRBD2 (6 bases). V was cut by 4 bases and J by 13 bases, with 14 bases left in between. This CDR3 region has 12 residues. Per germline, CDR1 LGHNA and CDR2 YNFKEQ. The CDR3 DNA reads TGTGCCAGCAGCCGGCGGGGACTTACCCAGTTCTTC. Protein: CASSRRGLTQFF.

CDR3 DNA: TGTGCCAGCAGCCTTACGACAGGGATCTACGAGCAGTACTTC. It translates to CASSLTTGIYEQYF. This chain uses TRBV7-6 with TRBJ2-7, with TRBD1 matching 7 bases. The CDR3 runs to 14 residues. Per germline, CDR1 SGHVS and CDR2 FNYEAQ. V was pared by 5 bases and J by 3 bases, with 7 bases of the junction left unmatched. Full variable domain (outside the CDR3, taken from reference TRBV7-6 and TRBJ2-7): GAGVSQSPRYKVTKRGQDVALRCDPISGHVSLYWYRQALGQGPEFLTYFNYEAQQDKSGLPNDRFSAERPEGSISTLTIQRTEQRDSAMYRCASSLTTGIYEQYFGPGTRLTVT.

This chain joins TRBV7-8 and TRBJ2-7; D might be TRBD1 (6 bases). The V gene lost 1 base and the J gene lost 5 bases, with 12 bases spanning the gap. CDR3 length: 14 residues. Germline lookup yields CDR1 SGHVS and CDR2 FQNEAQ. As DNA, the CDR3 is TGTGCCAGCAGCTTAGAAACAGGGTTAAACGAGCAGTACTTC. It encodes CASSLETGLNEQYF.

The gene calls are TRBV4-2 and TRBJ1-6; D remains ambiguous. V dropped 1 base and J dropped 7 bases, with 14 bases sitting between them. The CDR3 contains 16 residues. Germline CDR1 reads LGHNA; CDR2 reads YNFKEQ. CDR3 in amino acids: CASSQGVGKGNSPLHF. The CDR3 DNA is TGTGCCAGCAGCCAAGGGGTGGGGAAGGGCAATTCACCCCTCCACTTT.